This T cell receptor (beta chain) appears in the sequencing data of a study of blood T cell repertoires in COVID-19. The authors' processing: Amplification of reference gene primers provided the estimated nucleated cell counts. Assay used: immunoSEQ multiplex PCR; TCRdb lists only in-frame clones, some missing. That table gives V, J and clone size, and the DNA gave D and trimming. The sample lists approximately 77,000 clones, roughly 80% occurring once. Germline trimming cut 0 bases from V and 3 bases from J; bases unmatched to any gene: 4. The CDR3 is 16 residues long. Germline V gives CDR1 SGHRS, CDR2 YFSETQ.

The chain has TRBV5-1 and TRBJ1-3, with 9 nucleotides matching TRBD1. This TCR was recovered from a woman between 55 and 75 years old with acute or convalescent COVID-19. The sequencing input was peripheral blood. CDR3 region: CASSLVGTGLGNTIYF. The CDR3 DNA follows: TGCGCCAGCAGCTTGGTTGGGACAGGGCTTGGAAACACCATATATTTT.